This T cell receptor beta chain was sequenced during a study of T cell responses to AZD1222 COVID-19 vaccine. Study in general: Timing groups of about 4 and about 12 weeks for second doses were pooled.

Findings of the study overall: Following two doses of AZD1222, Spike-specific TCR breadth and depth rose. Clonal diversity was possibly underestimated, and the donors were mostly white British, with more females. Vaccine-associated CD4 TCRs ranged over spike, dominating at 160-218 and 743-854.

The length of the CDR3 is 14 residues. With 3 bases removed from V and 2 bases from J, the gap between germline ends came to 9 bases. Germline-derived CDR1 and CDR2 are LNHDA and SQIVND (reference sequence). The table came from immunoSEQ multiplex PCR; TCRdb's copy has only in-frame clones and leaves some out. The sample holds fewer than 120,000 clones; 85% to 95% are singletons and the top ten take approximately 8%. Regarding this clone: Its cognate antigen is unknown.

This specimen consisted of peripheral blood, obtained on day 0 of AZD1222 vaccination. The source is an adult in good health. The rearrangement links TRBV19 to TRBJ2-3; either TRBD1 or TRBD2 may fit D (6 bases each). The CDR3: CASSMGGNTDTQYF. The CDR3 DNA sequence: TGTGCCAGTAGTATGGGGGGCAACACAGATACGCAGTATTTT.